A single sample is the source of the 13 T cell receptor beta chains below, sequenced in a study of blood T cells in healthy people across ages. Then a second PCR, running about 7 to 11 cycles, was carried out with a sample-barcoded 5' primer and a J-beta primer mix. In TCRdb, the 5' RACE reads were re-called with MiXCR into one record per CDR3 protein. Altogether some 1.8 million distinct CDR3 sequences are present, 39% being singletons, with the ten largest covering approximately 22%. The sequenced material came from blood. These receptors were obtained from a human donor in good health.

This clonotype has a handful of counts. V usage is TRBV20-1 and J usage is TRBJ2-1; the D is unclear. The germline V and J ends were trimmed by 2 bases and 0 bases, with 5 bases remaining between them. CDR3 size: 13 residues. Germline V gene lookup returns CDR1 DFQATT and CDR2 SNEGSKA (reference sequence). The CDR3 DNA sequence: TGCAGTGCTAGAAGCCGCTCCTACAATGAGCAGTTCTTC. This codes for CSARSRSYNEQFF.

The chain carries TRBV28 and TRBJ1-5; maybe TRBD1 (6 bases). This CDR3 contains 15 residues. V was trimmed by 5 bases and J by 6 bases, leaving 17 bases between them. Looked up from germline, CDR1 is MDHEN and CDR2 is SYDVKM. CDR3 in DNA: TGTGCCAGCAGTCCGACAGGTCTAGGGAGTCAGCCCCAGCATTTT. Translation: CASSPTGLGSQPQHF.

This clonotype was detected many times. The V gene is TRBV29-1, the J gene TRBJ2-3, with D tentatively TRBD1 or TRBD2 (5 bases each). The V gene's germline CDR1 is SQVTM and CDR2 ANQGSEA. The V and J ends lost 5 bases and 1 base respectively, with 10 bases between them. This CDR3 is 13 amino acids long. The CDR3 DNA sequence: TGCAGCGTTCGGGACCTCCGCACAGATACGCAGTATTTT. This gives the protein CSVRDLRTDTQYF.

Of note for this clonotype: A much larger clone is a single base away; this may be a read error. This chain connects TRBV20-1 to TRBJ2-7, with 8 bases identical to TRBD2. The CDR3 runs to 13 residues. CDR1 DFQATT and CDR2 SNEGSKA come from the germline V gene (reference sequence). The V segment lost 6 bases and the J segment 12 bases; nucleotides outside the gene matches: 16. DNA of the CDR3: TGCAGTGCGAAGGGGACTAGTAGGGAGACCCGGTACTTC. Encoded protein: CSAKGTSRETRYF.

The chain carries TRBV12-3 or TRBV12-4 and TRBJ1-2; D possibly corresponds to TRBD1 (5 bases). The CDR3 is 13 amino acids. V lost 7 bases and J 4 bases, leaving 13 bases between the germline ends. Written as DNA, the CDR3 is TGTGCCAGCAAGTCAACAGGCATCTATGGCTACACCTTC. Encoded protein: CASKSTGIYGYTF.

Here the CDR3 DNA reads TGTGCCAGCAGTTTCCAAACTGGCTACACCTTC. Amino acids: CASSFQTGYTF. The rearrangement joins TRBV12-3 or TRBV12-4 to TRBJ1-2; no reliable D call. The CDR3 totals 11 residues. V was shortened by 3 bases and J by 7 bases, with 6 bases between the two germline ends.

The chain recombines TRBV11-1 with TRBJ2-3; D gene uncertain. Deletions cut 2 bases from V and 6 bases from J, with 12 bases between. The CDR3 extends over 14 amino acids. Germline V CDR1 and CDR2: SGHAT, FQDESV (reference sequence). CDR3 region: CASSLYSPRDTQYF. The CDR3 coding sequence is TGTGCCAGCAGCTTATATAGCCCGAGGGATACGCAGTATTTT.

This chain uses TRBV20-1 with TRBJ2-1; no clear D. Trimming stripped 2 bases from V and 6 bases from J, with 20 bases between. The CDR3 sequence is 16 residues long. Per the germline V gene, CDR1 is DFQATT and CDR2 is SNEGSKA (reference sequence). The CDR3 loop is CSARLSQPTYLNEQFF. The CDR3 DNA is TGCAGTGCTAGATTATCCCAGCCAACGTACCTCAATGAGCAGTTCTTC.

This clonotype was seen a handful of times. The V and J genes are TRBV9 and TRBJ2-6, with D perhaps matching TRBD1 (6 bases). Trimming shortened V by 7 bases and J by 3 bases, and 14 bases separated the two germline ends. Germline CDR1 SGDLS, CDR2 YYNGEE. The length of the CDR3 is 15 residues. CDR3 nucleotides: TGTGCCAGCCGCTTTAACAGGGATGGGGCCAACGTCCTGACTTTC. Translating gives CASRFNRDGANVLTF.

The chain links TRBV3-1 to TRBJ2-1; weak D call: TRBD2 (5 bases). Per germline, CDR1 LGHDT and CDR2 YNNKEL (reference sequence). V lost 0 bases to trimming and J lost 8 bases, with 14 bases between them. The CDR3 is 15 amino acids. The CDR3 here is CASSQEVRGPDEQFF. The CDR3, as DNA: TGTGCCAGCAGCCAAGAGGTTCGGGGTCCAGATGAGCAGTTCTTC.

The rearrangement links TRBV5-1 to TRBJ2-3, with D possibly being TRBD1 (6 bases). The V end was cut by 4 bases, the J end by 6 bases, with 21 bases between. CDR1 and CDR2 from the germline V gene are SGHRS and YFSETQ. The CDR3 runs to 16 residues. The CDR3 sequence is CASSARDRPKSDTQYF. CDR3 nucleotide sequence: TGCGCCAGCAGCGCCCGAGACAGGCCCAAGTCGGATACGCAGTATTTT.

The genes are TRBV12-5 and TRBJ1-2, with D possibly TRBD1 on 6 matching bases. This CDR3 is built from 13 residues. The V gene lost 0 bases and the J gene lost 8 bases, with 10 bases spanning the gap. The germline V gene has CDR1 LGHNT and CDR2 FRNRAP. The DNA for the CDR3 is TGTGCTAGTGGTTTGGTTGGGGACACCGGCTACACCTTC. Amino acids: CASGLVGDTGYTF.

This clonotype has only a few counts. The chain couples TRBV5-1 to TRBJ2-3, with D perhaps TRBD2 (7 bases). The CDR3 length is 17 residues. The V and J ends lost 1 base and 2 bases respectively, with 17 bases between them. CDR1 is SGHRS, CDR2 YFSETQ, per germline. The CDR3 protein is CASSLLGGAGLTDTQYF. The CDR3 DNA reads as TGCGCCAGCAGCTTGTTGGGGGGGGCAGGCCTCACAGATACGCAGTATTTT.